This TCR beta chain was captured in a study of blood T cells in healthy people across ages. Whole-study results and caveats: Per-million-T-cell TCR beta diversity fell roughly linearly with age. Unsorted PBMCs prevented conclusive naive versus antigen-experienced comparison. A greater number of naive CD4+ cells and higher diversity distinguished long-lived donors from aged donors.

Germline CDR1 reads LGHNA; CDR2 reads YNFKEQ. The CDR3 length is 19 residues. After removal of 2 bases from V and 3 bases from J, the junction contained 8 bases not matched to a gene. With a J-beta primer mix and a sample-barcoded 5' primer, a second PCR ran about 7 to 12 cycles. Every sample gave at least 2.5 million paired-end reads containing CDR3. Using its own MiXCR run on the 5' RACE reads, TCRdb lists one record per CDR3 protein. Of roughly 730,000 distinct CDR3 sequences listed, around 50% are singletons. About this clonotype: Its antigen is unidentified.

The rearrangement uses TRBV4-2 and TRBJ2-1; 15 nucleotides align to TRBD2. This receptor was obtained from a man in his forties in good health. The sequencing input was blood. The CDR3 bases are TGTGCCAGCAGCCAACGGACTAGCGGGGGGGTATCGATCTACAATGAGCAGTTCTTC. It codes for CASSQRTSGGVSIYNEQFF.